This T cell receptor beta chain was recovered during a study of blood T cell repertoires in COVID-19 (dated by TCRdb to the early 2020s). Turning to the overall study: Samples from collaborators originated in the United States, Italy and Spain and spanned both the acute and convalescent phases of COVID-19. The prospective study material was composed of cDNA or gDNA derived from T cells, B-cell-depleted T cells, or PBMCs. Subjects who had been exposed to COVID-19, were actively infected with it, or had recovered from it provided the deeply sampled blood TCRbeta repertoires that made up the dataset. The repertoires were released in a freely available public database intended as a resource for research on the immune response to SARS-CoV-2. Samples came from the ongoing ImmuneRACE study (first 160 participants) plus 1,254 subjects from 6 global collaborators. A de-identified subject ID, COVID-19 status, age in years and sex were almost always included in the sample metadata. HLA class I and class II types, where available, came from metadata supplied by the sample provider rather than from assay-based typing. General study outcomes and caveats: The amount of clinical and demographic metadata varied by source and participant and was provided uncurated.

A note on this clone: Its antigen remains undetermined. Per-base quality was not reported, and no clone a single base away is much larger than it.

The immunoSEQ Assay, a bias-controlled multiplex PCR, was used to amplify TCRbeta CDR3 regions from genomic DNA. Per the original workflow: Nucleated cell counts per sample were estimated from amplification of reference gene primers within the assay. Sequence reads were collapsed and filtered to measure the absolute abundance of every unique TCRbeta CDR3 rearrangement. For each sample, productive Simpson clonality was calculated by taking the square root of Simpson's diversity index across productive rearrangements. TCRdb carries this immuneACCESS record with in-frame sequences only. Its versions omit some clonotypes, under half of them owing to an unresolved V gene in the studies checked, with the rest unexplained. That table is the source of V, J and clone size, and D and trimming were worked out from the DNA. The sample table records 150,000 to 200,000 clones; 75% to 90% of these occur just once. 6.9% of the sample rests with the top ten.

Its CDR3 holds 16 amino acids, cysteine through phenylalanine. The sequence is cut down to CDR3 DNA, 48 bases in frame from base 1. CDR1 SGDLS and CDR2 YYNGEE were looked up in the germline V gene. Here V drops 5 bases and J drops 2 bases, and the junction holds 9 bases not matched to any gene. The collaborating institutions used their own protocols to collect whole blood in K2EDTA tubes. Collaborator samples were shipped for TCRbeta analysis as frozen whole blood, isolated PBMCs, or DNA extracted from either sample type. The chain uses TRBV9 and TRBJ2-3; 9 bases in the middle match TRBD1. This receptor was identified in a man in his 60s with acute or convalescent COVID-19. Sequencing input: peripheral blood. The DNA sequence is TGTGCCAGCAGAAGGGTGACAGGGGGGGTCACAGATACGCAGTATTTT. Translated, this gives CASRRVTGGVTDTQYF.